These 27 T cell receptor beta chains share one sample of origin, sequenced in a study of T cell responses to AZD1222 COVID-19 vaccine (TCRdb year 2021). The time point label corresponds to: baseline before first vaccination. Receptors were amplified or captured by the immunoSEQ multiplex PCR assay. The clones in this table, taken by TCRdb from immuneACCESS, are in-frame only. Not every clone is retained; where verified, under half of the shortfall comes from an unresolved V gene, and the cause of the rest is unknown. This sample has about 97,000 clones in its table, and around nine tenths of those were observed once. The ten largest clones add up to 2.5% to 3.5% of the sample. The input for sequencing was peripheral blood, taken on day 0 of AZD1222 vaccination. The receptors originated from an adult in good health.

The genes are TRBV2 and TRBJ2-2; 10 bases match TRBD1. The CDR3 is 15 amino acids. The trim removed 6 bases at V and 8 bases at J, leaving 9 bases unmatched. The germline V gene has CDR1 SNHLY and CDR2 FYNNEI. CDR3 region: CASRREGQGSGELFF. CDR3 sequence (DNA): TGTGCCAGCAGGAGAGAGGGACAGGGGTCAGGGGAGCTGTTTTTT.

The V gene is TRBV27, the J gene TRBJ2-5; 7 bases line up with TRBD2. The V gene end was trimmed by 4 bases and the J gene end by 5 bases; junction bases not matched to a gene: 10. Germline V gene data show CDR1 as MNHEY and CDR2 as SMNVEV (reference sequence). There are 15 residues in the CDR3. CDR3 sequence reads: CASSSTLAVRETQYF. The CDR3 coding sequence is TGTGCCAGCAGTTCCACCCTAGCGGTTAGGGAGACCCAGTACTTC.

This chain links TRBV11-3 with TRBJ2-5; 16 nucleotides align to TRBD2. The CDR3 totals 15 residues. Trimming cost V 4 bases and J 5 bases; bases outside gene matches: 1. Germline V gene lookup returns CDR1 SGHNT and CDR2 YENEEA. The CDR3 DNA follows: TGTGCCAGCAGCTCGGGACTAGCGGGGGGGGAGACCCAGTACTTC. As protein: CASSSGLAGGETQYF.

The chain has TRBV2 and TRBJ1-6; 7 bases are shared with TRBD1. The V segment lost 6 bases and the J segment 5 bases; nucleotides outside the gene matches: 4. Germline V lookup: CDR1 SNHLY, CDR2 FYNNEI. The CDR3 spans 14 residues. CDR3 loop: CASRAGTDNSPLHF. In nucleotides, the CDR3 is TGTGCCAGCAGGGCTGGGACAGATAATTCACCCCTCCACTTT.

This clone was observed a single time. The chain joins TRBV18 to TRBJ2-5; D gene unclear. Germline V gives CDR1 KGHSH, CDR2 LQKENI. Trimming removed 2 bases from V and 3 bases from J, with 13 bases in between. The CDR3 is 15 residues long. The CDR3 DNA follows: TGTGCCAGCTCACCAACGGTAGGGCAGAAAGAGACCCAGTACTTC. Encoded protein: CASSPTVGQKETQYF.

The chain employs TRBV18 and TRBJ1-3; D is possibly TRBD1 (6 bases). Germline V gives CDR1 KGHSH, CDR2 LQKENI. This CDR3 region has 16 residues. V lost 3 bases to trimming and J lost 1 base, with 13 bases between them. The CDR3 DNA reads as TGTGCCAGCTCACCGGCGACAGGAGGGTCTGGAAACACCATATATTTT. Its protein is CASSPATGGSGNTIYF.

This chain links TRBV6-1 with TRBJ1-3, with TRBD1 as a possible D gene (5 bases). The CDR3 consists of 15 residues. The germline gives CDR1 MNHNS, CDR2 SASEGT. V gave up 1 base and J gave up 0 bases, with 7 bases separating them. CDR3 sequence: CASSEVGGSGNTIYF. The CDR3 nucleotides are TGTGCCAGCAGTGAAGTTGGGGGCTCTGGAAACACCATATATTTT.

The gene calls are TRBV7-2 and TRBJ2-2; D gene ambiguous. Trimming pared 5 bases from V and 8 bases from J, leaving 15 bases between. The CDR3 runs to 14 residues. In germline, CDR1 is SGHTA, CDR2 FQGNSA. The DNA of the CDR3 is TGTGCCAGCAGCGCTATCCGTCCGGCGGGGGAGCTGTTTTTT. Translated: CASSAIRPAGELFF.

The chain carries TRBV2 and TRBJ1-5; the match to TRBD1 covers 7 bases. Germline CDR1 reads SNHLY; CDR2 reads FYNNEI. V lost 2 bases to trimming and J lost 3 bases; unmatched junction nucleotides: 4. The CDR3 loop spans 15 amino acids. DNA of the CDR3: TGTGCCAGCAGTGAAAGACAGGGCGCCAATCAGCCCCAGCATTTT. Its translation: CASSERQGANQPQHF.

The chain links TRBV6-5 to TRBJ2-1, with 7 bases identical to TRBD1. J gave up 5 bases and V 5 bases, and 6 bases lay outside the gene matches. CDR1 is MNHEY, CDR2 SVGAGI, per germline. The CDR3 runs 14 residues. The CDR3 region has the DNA TGTGCCAGCAGTACCCGGGACAGAGACAATGAGCAGTTCTTC. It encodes CASSTRDRDNEQFF.

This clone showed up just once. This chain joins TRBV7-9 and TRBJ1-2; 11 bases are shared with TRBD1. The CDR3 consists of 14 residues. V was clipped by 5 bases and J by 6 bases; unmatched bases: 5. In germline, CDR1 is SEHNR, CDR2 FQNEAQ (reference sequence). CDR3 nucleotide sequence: TGTGCCAGCAGCCCTCGGACAGGGGGCAATGGCTACACCTTC. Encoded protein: CASSPRTGGNGYTF.

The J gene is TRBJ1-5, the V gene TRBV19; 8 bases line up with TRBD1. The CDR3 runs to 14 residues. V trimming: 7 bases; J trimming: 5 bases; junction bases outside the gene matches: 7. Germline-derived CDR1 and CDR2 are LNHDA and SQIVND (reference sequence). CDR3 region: CASTQDRAYQPQHF. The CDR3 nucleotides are TGTGCCAGTACCCAGGACAGGGCCTATCAGCCCCAGCATTTT.

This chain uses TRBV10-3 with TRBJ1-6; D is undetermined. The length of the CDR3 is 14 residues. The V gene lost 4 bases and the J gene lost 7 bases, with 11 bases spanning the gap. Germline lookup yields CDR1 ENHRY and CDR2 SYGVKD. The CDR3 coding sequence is TGTGCCATCAGTGGCGAACAGAGAAATTCACCCCTCCACTTT. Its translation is CAISGEQRNSPLHF.

CDR3 nucleotides: TGTGCCAGCAGCCCCCGGGACAGGGGCTCCTACGAGCAGTACTTC. It is translated as CASSPRDRGSYEQYF. The J gene is TRBJ2-7, the V gene TRBV11-3; 10 bases line up with TRBD1. V lost 5 bases and J lost 0; bases outside the gene matches: 4. The CDR3 has 15 residues. Germline loops: CDR1 SGHNT, CDR2 YENEEA. Supplemented by reference TRBV11-3 and TRBJ2-7, the full variable domain reads EAGVVQSPRYKIIEKKQPVAFWCNPISGHNTLYWYLQNLGQGPELLIRYENEEAVDDSQLPKDRFSAERLKGVDSTLKIQPAELGDSAVYLCASSPRDRGSYEQYFGPGTRLTVT.

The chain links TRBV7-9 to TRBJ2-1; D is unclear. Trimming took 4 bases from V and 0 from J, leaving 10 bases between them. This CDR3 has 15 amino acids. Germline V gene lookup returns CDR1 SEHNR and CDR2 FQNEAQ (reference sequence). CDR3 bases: TGTGCCAGCAGCTACTTATACAGCTCCTACAATGAGCAGTTCTTC. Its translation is CASSYLYSSYNEQFF.

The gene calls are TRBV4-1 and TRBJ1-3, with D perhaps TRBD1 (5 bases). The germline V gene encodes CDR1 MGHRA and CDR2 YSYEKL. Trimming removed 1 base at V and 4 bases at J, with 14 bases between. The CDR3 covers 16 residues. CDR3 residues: CASSQGVQGDGNTIYF. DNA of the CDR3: TGCGCCAGCAGCCAAGGGGTTCAGGGCGACGGAAACACCATATATTTT.

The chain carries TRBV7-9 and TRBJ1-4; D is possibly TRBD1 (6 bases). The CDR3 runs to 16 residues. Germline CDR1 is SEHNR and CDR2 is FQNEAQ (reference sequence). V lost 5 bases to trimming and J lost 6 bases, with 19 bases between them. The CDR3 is CASSPSRGGIYEKLFF. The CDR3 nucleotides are TGTGCCAGCAGCCCATCCAGAGGGGGTATCTATGAAAAACTGTTTTTT.

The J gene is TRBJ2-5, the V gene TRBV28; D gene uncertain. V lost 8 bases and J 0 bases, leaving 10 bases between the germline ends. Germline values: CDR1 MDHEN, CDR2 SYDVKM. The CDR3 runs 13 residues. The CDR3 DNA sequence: TGTGCCAGCGGGTACCCCAACCAAGAGACCCAGTACTTC. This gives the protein CASGYPNQETQYF.

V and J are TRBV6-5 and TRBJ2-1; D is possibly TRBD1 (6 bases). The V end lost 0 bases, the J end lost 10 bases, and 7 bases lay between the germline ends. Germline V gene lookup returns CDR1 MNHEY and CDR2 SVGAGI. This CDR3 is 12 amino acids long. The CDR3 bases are TGTGCCAGCAGTTACTCGGACAGAGAGCAGTTCTTC. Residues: CASSYSDREQFF.

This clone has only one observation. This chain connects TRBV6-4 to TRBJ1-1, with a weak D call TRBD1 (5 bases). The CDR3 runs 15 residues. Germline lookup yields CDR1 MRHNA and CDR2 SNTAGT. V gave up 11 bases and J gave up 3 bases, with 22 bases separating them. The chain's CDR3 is CAPIFGTVEDTEAFF. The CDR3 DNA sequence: TGTGCCCCAATCTTTGGGACCGTCGAGGACACTGAAGCTTTCTTT.

The CDR3 bases are TGTGCCAGCAGCCCCCGGGCGAGTAAGGCTGCAGATACGCAGTATTTT. Translation gives CASSPRASKAADTQYF. V and J are TRBV7-8 and TRBJ2-3; D unclear. Germline lookup yields CDR1 SGHVS and CDR2 FQNEAQ. The CDR3 spans 16 residues. V lost 5 bases, J lost 4 bases, and 19 bases lay in between.

The DNA of the CDR3 is TGTGCCAGCAGTCGACGGATGAACACTGAAGCTTTCTTT. Residues: CASSRRMNTEAFF. This chain joins TRBV27 and TRBJ1-1; D not certain. This CDR3 comprises 13 residues. The V end lost 5 bases, the J end lost 0 bases, and 7 bases lay between the germline ends. Germline CDR1 is MNHEY and CDR2 is SMNVEV (reference sequence).

CDR3 nucleotides: TGTGCCAGCAGTTACCTGTCGGGGAATTTCGACACTGAAGCTTTCTTT. As protein: CASSYLSGNFDTEAFF. The rearrangement links TRBV6-6 to TRBJ1-1, with D hard to call. V gave up 2 bases and J gave up 3 bases, with 16 bases separating them. This CDR3 is 16 amino acids long. Germline loops: CDR1 MNHNY, CDR2 SVGAGI (reference sequence).

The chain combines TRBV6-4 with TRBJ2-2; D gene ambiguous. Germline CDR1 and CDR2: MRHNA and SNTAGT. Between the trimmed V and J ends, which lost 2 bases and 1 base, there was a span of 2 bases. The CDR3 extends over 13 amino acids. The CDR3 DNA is TGTGCCAGCAGTGACAAGAACACCGGGGAGCTGTTTTTT. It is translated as CASSDKNTGELFF.

CDR3 loop: CAWSVRLGDIQYF. In DNA, the CDR3 is TGTGCCTGGAGTGTTCGACTGGGGGACATTCAGTACTTC. This rearrangement joins TRBV30 to TRBJ2-4; perhaps D is TRBD1 or TRBD2 (5 bases each). This CDR3 is built from 13 residues. Germline values: CDR1 GTSNPN, CDR2 SVGIG (reference sequence). The germline V and J ends were trimmed by 0 bases and 8 bases, with 11 bases remaining between them.

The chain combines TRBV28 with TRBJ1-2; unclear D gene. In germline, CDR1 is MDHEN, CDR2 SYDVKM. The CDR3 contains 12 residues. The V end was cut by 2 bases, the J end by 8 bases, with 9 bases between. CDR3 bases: TGTGCCAGCAGTTTACCGGCGGTAGGCTACACCTTC. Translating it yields CASSLPAVGYTF.

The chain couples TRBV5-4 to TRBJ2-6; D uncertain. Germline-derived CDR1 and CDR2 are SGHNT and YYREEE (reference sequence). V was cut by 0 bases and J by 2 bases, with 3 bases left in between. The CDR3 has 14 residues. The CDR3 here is CASSLGAGANVLTF. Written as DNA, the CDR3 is TGTGCCAGCAGCTTGGGGGCTGGGGCCAACGTCCTGACTTTC.